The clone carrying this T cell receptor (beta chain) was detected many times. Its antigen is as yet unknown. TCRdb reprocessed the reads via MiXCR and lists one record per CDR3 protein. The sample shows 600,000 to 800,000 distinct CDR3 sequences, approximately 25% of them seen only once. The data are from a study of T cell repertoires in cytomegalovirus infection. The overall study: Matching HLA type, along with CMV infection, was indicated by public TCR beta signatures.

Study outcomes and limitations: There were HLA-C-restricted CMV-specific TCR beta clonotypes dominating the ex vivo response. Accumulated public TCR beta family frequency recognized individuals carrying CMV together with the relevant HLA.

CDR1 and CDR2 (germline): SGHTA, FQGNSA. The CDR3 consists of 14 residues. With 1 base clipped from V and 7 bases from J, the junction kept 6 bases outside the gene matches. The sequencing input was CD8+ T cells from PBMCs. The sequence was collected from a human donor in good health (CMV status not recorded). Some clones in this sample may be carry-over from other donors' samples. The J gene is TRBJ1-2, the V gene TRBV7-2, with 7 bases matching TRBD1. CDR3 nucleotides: TGTGCCAGCAGCTTAGGTGGAGGGGGCGTTGGCTACACCTTC. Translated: CASSLGGGGVGYTF.